The 23 T cell receptor beta chains below were found in one sample sequenced in a study of vaccination and CD4 T cells after COVID-19. Oncomine TCR Beta short-read sequencing was applied to DNA from cultured CD4+ T cells. TCRdb used MiXCR to reprocess the PCR reads, holding one entry per CDR3 protein. The table lists about 16,000 distinct CDR3 sequences, approximately 70% of them singletons, with around a sixth in the top ten. Their antigen targets remain unknown. Treatment noted: approximately 9-day PBMC culture with coronavirus spike peptide pools or control peptides (ViraFEST assay). Material: CD4+ T cells from blood, cultured in vitro. These receptors all come from a human donor who had recovered from COVID-19.

The rearrangement joins TRBV7-6 to TRBJ2-5, with unresolved D. Looked up from germline, CDR1 is SGHVS and CDR2 is FNYEAQ. V lost 2 bases and J 2 bases, leaving 9 bases between the germline ends. The CDR3 has 14 amino acids. The CDR3 here is CASSLSEVQETQYF. CDR3 DNA sequence: TGTGCCAGCAGCTTATCTGAGGTACAAGAGACCCAGTACTTC.

This chain uses TRBV19 with TRBJ1-5; TRBD1 aligns across 7 bases. J lost 2 bases, V lost 5 bases, and 3 bases had no gene match. The germline V gene encodes CDR1 LNHDA and CDR2 SQIVND (reference sequence). The CDR3 runs 14 residues. The CDR3 DNA is TGTGCCAGTAGTGTCCAGGGGGGCAATCAGCCCCAGCATTTT. Translation gives CASSVQGGNQPQHF.

The V gene is TRBV15, the J gene TRBJ2-3; D ambiguous. V shed 4 bases and J shed 4 bases, with 12 bases lying between them. Germline values: CDR1 LNHNV, CDR2 YYDKDF (reference sequence). The CDR3 covers 14 residues. The CDR3 reads CATSTGLTADTQYF. The CDR3 nucleotides are TGTGCCACCAGCACTGGCTTGACGGCAGATACGCAGTATTTT.

In its sample, this clonotype was seen once. This chain links TRBV7-3 with TRBJ2-2; D remains ambiguous. V was shortened by 5 bases and J by 4 bases, with 17 bases between the two germline ends. The CDR3 is made up of 16 amino acids. The V gene's germline CDR1 is SGHTA and CDR2 FQGTGA. DNA of the CDR3: TGTGCCAGCAGCCGAGAAAGGGTAGAGGTCACCGGGGAGCTGTTTTTT. Amino acids: CASSRERVEVTGELFF.

The chain is built from TRBV20-1 and TRBJ2-1; D might be TRBD2 (5 bases). V was cut by 3 bases and J by 10 bases, with 19 bases left in between. This CDR3 has 14 amino acids. Germline CDR1 and CDR2: DFQATT and SNEGSKA (reference sequence). The CDR3 sequence is CSARGSGGVREQFF. DNA of the CDR3: TGCAGTGCTAGGGGGAGCGGTGGGGTAAGGGAGCAGTTCTTC.

This chain uses TRBV11-1 with TRBJ1-1; D perhaps matches TRBD1 (5 bases). The CDR3 totals 14 residues. V dropped 8 bases and J dropped 7 bases, with 20 bases sitting between them. Germline V gives CDR1 SGHAT, CDR2 FQDESV (reference sequence). In DNA form, the CDR3 reads TGTGCCAGCCTCCTTGCGGGGCCGAGCAGTGAAGCTTTCTTT. Amino acids: CASLLAGPSSEAFF. The complete variable domain, with remaining parts taken from reference TRBV11-1 and TRBJ1-1, reads EAEVAQSPRYKITEKSQAVAFWCDPISGHATLYWYRQILGQGPELLVQFQDESVVDDSQLPKDRFSAERLKGVDSTLKIQPAELGDSAMYLCASLLAGPSSEAFFGQGTRLTVV.

V and J are TRBV6-1 and TRBJ1-5; D gene unclear. Trimming took 5 bases from V and 0 from J, leaving 8 bases between them. CDR1 MNHNS and CDR2 SASEGT come from the germline V gene. This CDR3 is built from 14 residues. As DNA, the CDR3 is TGTGCCAGCAGTACAGCTCATAGCAATCAGCCCCAGCATTTT. Translated, it gives CASSTAHSNQPQHF.

This rearrangement joins TRBV6-5 to TRBJ2-2; 7 bases map to TRBD2. The CDR3 is made up of 15 amino acids. Germline CDR1 is MNHEY and CDR2 is SVGAGI. J gave up 4 bases and V 2 bases, and 4 bases lay outside the gene matches. For the CDR3, the DNA is TGTGCCAGCAGTTACGGGAGGGCGGGCACCGGGGAGCTGTTTTTT. It is translated as CASSYGRAGTGELFF.

This chain links TRBV6-5 with TRBJ2-5; D not resolved. Germline V gene lookup returns CDR1 MNHEY and CDR2 SVGAGI. V gave up 4 bases and J gave up 6 bases, with 9 bases separating them. CDR3 length: 12 amino acids. CDR3 bases: TGTGCCAGCAGTTCCTCCACGCAGACCCAGTACTTC. Amino acid sequence: CASSSSTQTQYF.

This chain connects TRBV20-1 to TRBJ2-1; 8 positions agree with TRBD2. The ends lost 0 bases at V and 5 bases at J; junction bases unmatched: 6. Germline lookup yields CDR1 DFQATT and CDR2 SNEGSKA (reference sequence). This CDR3 is built from 15 residues. The CDR3 DNA is TGCAGTGCTAGAGATAACGGGAGGGCCAACAATGAGCAGTTCTTC. The encoded protein is CSARDNGRANNEQFF.

V gene TRBV28 combines with J gene TRBJ2-1; D gene unclear. This CDR3 has 15 amino acids. Germline CDR1 reads MDHEN; CDR2 reads SYDVKM. V was cut by 9 bases and J by 0 bases, with 15 bases left in between. The DNA of the CDR3 is TGTGCCAGTCTAGTCCGTCCCAGCTCCTACAATGAGCAGTTCTTC. Its protein is CASLVRPSSYNEQFF.

The genes are TRBV7-2 and TRBJ1-6; D gene uncertain. Trimming took off 4 bases at V and 0 bases at J, with 13 bases between the two ends. This CDR3 has 17 amino acids. Looked up from germline, CDR1 is SGHTA and CDR2 is FQGNSA. The CDR3 reads CASSSDGGGSYNSPLHF. The CDR3 nucleotides read TGTGCCAGCAGCTCAGACGGAGGCGGCTCCTATAATTCACCCCTCCACTTT.

This chain connects TRBV30 to TRBJ1-6; TRBD1 aligns across 8 bases. Germline CDR1 is GTSNPN and CDR2 is SVGIG (reference sequence). The CDR3 is 16 residues long. The trim removed 4 bases at V and 10 bases at J, leaving 15 bases unmatched. CDR3 protein: CAWIGYQGARRSPLHF. The CDR3 DNA reads TGTGCCTGGATCGGTTATCAGGGGGCTAGAAGGTCACCCCTCCACTTT.

CDR3 residues: CASTRKRQGPTWETQYF. The DNA of the CDR3 is TGTGCCAGCACCCGAAAAAGACAGGGGCCTACTTGGGAGACCCAGTACTTC. The rearrangement joins TRBV6-1 to TRBJ2-5; TRBD1 agrees at 8 bases. The CDR3 contains 17 residues. The trim removed 7 bases at V and 5 bases at J, leaving 18 bases unmatched. Germline CDR1 reads MNHNS; CDR2 reads SASEGT.

This rearrangement joins TRBV7-9 to TRBJ1-2; D is undetermined. Germline V CDR1 and CDR2: SEHNR, FQNEAQ (reference sequence). The CDR3 totals 15 residues. Trimming cost V 0 bases and J 7 bases, with 15 bases left between them. CDR3 in DNA: TGTGCCAGCAGCTTAGCTGAGGGATGGAGTATTGGCTACACCTTC. This gives the protein CASSLAEGWSIGYTF.

CDR3 protein: CASIRKGGSYGYTF. In DNA, the CDR3 is TGTGCCAGCATCAGAAAAGGGGGTTCCTATGGCTACACCTTC. The chain recombines TRBV6-1 with TRBJ1-2, with D perhaps matching TRBD1 (6 bases). Germline V gene sequence: CDR1 MNHNS, CDR2 SASEGT. V dropped 7 bases and J dropped 4 bases, with 16 bases sitting between them. CDR3 length equals 14 residues.

J is TRBJ2-7 and V is TRBV6-2 or TRBV6-3; perhaps TRBD2 as D (6 bases). With 2 bases removed from V and 5 bases from J, the gap between germline ends came to 7 bases. The CDR3 loop spans 12 amino acids. The V gene's germline CDR1 is MNHEY and CDR2 SVGEGT. The CDR3 here is CASSYAGHEQYF. In nucleotides, the CDR3 is TGTGCCAGCAGTTACGCGGGGCACGAGCAGTACTTC.

This clonotype was detected once. The chain uses TRBV4-1 and TRBJ1-2; 7 bases map to TRBD1. J gave up 4 bases and V 4 bases, and 12 bases lay outside the gene matches. The CDR3 runs to 16 residues. The germline V gene encodes CDR1 MGHRA and CDR2 YSYEKL. The CDR3 here is CASSRDPGQKIYGYTF. DNA for the CDR3: TGCGCCAGCAGCCGGGACCCGGGACAGAAGATCTATGGCTACACCTTC.

The V call is TRBV20-1, the J call TRBJ1-2; TRBD1 matches 10 bases. The J segment lost 6 bases and the V segment lost 1 base, leaving 8 bases of the junction unmatched. Germline lookup yields CDR1 DFQATT and CDR2 SNEGSKA (reference sequence). The CDR3 covers 15 residues. CDR3 sequence: CSARGRQGAVDGYTF. The CDR3 bases are TGCAGTGCTAGAGGGCGACAGGGGGCGGTCGATGGCTACACCTTC.

This clonotype was detected a few times. The rearrangement joins TRBV27 to TRBJ2-3; TRBD2 matches at 8 bases. CDR3 length: 15 amino acids. In germline, CDR1 is MNHEY, CDR2 SMNVEV (reference sequence). The V segment lost 6 bases and the J segment 0 bases; nucleotides outside the gene matches: 5. DNA of the CDR3: TGTGCCAGCAGGAAGCGGGAGACTAGCACAGATACGCAGTATTTT. It is translated as CASRKRETSTDTQYF.

The V and J genes are TRBV28 and TRBJ1-2; D is uncertain. CDR1 MDHEN and CDR2 SYDVKM come from the germline V gene. V was trimmed by 7 bases and J by 6 bases, leaving 18 bases between them. This CDR3 is built from 14 residues. Here the CDR3 DNA reads TGTGCCAGCACCCCCAACCGGTCGGGCGATGGCTACACCTTC. Protein product: CASTPNRSGDGYTF.

This clonotype was recorded only once. J is TRBJ2-3 and V is TRBV24-1; 15 bases match TRBD2. Germline CDR1 reads KGHDR; CDR2 reads SFDVKD. The CDR3 is 18 amino acids. V gave up 6 bases and J gave up 5 bases; unmatched junction bases: 11. The CDR3 spells CATSFRTSGRASQDTQYF. CDR3 DNA: TGTGCCACCAGTTTTAGGACTAGCGGGAGGGCCTCCCAAGATACGCAGTATTTT.

The V and J genes are TRBV20-1 and TRBJ1-2; possible D gene TRBD1, 6 bases. Germline CDR1 is DFQATT and CDR2 is SNEGSKA (reference sequence). The CDR3 extends over 19 amino acids. V dropped 5 bases and J dropped 11 bases, with 39 bases sitting between them. The CDR3 protein is CSAGGKQGPYALLLLSYTF. CDR3 DNA: TGCAGTGCTGGTGGAAAACAGGGCCCATATGCCCTTCTACTATTGTCGTACACCTTC.